Described below is a single T cell receptor beta chain sequence and its context. This entry is derived from a study of blood T cells in healthy people across ages. V was shortened by 5 bases and J by 3 bases, with 11 bases between the two germline ends. CDR3 length equals 12 residues. Germline V gene lookup returns CDR1 DFQATT and CDR2 SNEGSKA (reference sequence). Sample-barcoded 5' priming and a J-beta primer mix drove a second PCR of about 7 to 11 cycles. TCRdb independently ran MiXCR on the 5' RACE reads; one entry per CDR3 protein. There are over 950,000 distinct CDR3 sequences in the sample; about 51% occur only once, and about a fifth lies in the top ten.

The TCR sequence derives from a woman in her fifties or sixties in good health. The chain uses TRBV20-1 and TRBJ2-7, with D hard to call. Sequencing input: blood. The CDR3 loop reads CSAPDGNYEQYF. The CDR3 DNA sequence: TGCAGTGCTCCGGACGGAAACTACGAGCAGTACTTC.